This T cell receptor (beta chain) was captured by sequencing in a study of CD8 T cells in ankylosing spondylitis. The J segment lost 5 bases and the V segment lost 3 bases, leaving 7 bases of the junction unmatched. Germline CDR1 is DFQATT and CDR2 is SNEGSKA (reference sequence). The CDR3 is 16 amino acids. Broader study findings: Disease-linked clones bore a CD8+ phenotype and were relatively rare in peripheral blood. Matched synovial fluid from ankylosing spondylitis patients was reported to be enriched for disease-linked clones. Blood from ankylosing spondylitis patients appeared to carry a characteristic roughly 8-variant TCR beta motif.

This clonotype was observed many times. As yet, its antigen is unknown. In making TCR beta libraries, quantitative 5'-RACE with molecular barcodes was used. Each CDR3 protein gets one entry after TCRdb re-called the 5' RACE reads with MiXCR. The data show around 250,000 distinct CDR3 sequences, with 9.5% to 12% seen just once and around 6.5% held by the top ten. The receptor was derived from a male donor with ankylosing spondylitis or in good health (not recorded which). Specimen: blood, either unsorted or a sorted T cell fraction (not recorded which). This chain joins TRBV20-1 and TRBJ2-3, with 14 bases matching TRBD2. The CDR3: CSASRGTSGSVDTQYF. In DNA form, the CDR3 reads TGCAGTGCTAGTCGGGGGACTAGCGGGAGTGTAGATACGCAGTATTTT.